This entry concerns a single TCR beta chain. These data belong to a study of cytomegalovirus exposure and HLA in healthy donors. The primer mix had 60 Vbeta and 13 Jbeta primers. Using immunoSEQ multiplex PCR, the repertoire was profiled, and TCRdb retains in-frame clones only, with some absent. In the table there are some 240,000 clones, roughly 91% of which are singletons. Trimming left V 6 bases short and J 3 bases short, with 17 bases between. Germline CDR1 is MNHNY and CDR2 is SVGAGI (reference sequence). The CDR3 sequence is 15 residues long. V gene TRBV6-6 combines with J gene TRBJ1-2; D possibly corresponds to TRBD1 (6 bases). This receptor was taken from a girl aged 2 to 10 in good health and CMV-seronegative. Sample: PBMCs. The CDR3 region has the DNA TGTGCCAGCAGCATTCACCGGGACACCTACTATGGCTACACCTTC. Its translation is CASSIHRDTYYGYTF.